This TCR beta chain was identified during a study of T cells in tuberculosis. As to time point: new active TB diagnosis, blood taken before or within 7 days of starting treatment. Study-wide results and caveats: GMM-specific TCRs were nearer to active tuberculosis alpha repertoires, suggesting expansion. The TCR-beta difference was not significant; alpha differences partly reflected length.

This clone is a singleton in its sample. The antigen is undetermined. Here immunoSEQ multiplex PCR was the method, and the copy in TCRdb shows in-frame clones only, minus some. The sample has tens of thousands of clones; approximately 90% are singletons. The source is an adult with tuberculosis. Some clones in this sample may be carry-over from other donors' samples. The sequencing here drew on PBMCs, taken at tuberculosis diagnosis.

The CDR3 protein is CSVAGFLGNTEAFF. The CDR3 region has the DNA TGCAGCGTGGCCGGGTTCCTGGGGAACACTGAAGCTTTCTTT. The chain has TRBV29-1 and TRBJ1-1; D is unresolved. The CDR3 spans 14 residues. Deletions cut 6 bases from V and 1 base from J, with 15 bases between. The germline CDR1 and CDR2 sequences are SQVTM and ANQGSEA.